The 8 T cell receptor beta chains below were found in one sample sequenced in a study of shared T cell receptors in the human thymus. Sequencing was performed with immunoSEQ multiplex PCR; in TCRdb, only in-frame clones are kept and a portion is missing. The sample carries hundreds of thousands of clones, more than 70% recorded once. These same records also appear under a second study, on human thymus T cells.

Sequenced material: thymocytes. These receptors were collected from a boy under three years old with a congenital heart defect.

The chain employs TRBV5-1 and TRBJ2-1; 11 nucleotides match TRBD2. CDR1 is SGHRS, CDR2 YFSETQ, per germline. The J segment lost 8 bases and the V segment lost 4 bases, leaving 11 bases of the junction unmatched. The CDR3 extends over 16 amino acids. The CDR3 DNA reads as TGCGCCAGCAGCGCCGATAGCGGGAGGGCCTTTGATGAGCAGTTCTTC. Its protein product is CASSADSGRAFDEQFF.

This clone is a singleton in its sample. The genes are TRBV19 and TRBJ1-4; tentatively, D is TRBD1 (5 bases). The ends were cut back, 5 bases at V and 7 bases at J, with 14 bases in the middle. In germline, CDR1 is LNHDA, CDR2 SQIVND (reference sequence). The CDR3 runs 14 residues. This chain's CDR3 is CASSVREAPEKLFF. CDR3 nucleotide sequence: TGTGCCAGTAGTGTCAGGGAAGCCCCTGAAAAACTGTTTTTT. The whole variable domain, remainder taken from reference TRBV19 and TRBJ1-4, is DGGITQSPKYLFRKEGQNVTLSCEQNLNHDAMYWYRQDPGQGLRLIYYSQIVNDFQKGDIAEGYSVSREKKESFPLTVTSAQKNPTAFYLCASSVREAPEKLFFGSGTQLSVL.

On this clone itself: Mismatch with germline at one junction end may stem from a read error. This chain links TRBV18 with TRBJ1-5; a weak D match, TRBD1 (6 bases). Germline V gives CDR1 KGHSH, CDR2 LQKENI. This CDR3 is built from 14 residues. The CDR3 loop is CTSSPDPTGQPQHF. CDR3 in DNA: TGTACCAGCTCACCCGACCCTACAGGGCAGCCCCAGCATTTT.

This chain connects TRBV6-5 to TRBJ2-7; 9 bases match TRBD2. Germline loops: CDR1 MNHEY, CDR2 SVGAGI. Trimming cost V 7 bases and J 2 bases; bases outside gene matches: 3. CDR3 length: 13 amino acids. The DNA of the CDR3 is TGTGCCAGCACTAGCGGGGCTACCTACGAGCAGTACTTC. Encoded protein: CASTSGATYEQYF.

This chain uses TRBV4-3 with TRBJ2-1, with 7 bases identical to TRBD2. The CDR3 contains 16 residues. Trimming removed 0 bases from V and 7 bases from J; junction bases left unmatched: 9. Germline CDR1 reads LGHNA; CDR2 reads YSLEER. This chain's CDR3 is CASSQEPGTNWNEQFF. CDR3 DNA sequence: TGCGCCAGCAGCCAAGAACCCGGGACTAACTGGAATGAGCAGTTCTTC.

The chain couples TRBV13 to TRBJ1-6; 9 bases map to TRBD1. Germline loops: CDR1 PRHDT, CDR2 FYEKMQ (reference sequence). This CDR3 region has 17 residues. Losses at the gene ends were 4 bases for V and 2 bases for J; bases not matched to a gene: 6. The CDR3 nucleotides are TGTGCCAGCAGCTCCTACAGGGGGCAGCCCTATAATTCACCCCTCCACTTT. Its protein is CASSSYRGQPYNSPLHF. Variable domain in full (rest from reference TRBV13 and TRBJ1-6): AAGVIQSPRHLIKEKRETATLKCYPIPRHDTVYWYQQGPGQDPQFLISFYEKMQSDKGSIPDRFSAQQFSDYHSELNMSSLELGDSALYFCASSSYRGQPYNSPLHFGNGTRLTVT.

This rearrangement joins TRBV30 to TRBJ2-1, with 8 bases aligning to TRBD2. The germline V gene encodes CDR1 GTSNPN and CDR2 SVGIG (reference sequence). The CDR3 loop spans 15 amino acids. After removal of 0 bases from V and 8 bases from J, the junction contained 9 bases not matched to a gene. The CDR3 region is CAWSVRAGVLDEQFF. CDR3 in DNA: TGTGCCTGGAGTGTCAGAGCGGGAGTTTTGGATGAGCAGTTCTTC. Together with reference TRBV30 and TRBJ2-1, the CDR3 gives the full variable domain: SQTIHQWPATLVQPVGSPLSLECTVEGTSNPNLYWYRQAAGRGLQLLFYSVGIGQISSEVPQNLSASRPQDRQFILSSKKLLLSDSGFYLCAWSVRAGVLDEQFFGPGTRLTVL.

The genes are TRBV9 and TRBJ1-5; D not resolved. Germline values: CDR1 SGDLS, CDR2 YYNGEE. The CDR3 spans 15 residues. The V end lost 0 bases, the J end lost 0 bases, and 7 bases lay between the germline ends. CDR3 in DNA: TGTGCCAGCAGCGTAGACGGTCATAGCAATCAGCCCCAGCATTTT. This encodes CASSVDGHSNQPQHF.